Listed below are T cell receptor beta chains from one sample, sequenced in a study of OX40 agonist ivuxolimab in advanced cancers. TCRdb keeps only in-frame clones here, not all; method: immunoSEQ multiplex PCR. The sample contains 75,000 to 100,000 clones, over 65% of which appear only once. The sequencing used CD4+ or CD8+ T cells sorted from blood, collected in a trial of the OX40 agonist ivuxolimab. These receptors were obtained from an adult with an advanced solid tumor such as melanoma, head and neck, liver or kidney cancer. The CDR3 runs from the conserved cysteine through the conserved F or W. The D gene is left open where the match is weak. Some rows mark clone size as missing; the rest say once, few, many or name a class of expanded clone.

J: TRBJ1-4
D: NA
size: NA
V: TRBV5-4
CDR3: CASSFSGNEKLFF
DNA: TGTGCCAGCAGCTTCAGCGGGAATGAAAAACTGTTTTTT

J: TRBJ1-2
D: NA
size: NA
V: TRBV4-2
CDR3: CASSQDRTGYGYTF
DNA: TGTGCCAGCAGCCAAGATCGTACAGGCTATGGCTACACCTTC

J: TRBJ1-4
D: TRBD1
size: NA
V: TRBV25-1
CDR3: CASSARQGAREEKLFF
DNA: TGTGCCAGCAGTGCTAGACAGGGGGCGCGGGAGGAAAAACTGTTTTTT

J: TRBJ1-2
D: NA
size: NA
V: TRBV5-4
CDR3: CASRPFSGSEGFGYTF
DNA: TGTGCCAGCAGGCCCTTCTCGGGGTCCGAAGGTTTTGGCTACACCTTC

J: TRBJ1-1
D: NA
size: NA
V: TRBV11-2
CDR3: CASSLSGHNTEAFF
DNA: TGTGCCAGCAGCTTATCAGGACATAACACTGAAGCTTTCTTT

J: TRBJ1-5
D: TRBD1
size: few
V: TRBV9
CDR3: CASSVGGQVDQPQHF
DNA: TGTGCCAGCAGCGTGGGAGGACAGGTGGATCAGCCCCAGCATTTT

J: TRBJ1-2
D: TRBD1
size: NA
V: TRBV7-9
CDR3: CASSLGGDRGRDGYTF
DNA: TGTGCCAGCAGCTTAGGGGGCGACAGGGGGCGAGATGGCTACACCTTC

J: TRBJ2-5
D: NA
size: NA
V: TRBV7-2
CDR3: CASSEGSQETQYF
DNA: TGTGCCAGCAGTGAGGGGAGCCAAGAGACCCAGTACTTC

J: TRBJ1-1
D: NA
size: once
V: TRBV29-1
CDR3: CSVRTGNTEAFF
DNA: TGCAGCGTTCGCACAGGGAACACTGAAGCTTTCTTT

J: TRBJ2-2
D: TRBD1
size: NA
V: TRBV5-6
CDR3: CASSYRTGQVRRTGELFF
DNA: TGTGCCAGCAGCTATCGGACAGGGCAAGTTCGACGCACCGGGGAGCTGTTTTTT

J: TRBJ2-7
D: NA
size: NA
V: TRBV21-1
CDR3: CASSNGGAHYEQYF
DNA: TGTGCCAGCAGCAACGGGGGTGCCCACTACGAGCAGTACTTC

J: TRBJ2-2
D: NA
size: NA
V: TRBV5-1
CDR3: CASSDDRYTGELFF
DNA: TGCGCCAGCAGCGATGACAGATACACCGGGGAGCTGTTTTTT

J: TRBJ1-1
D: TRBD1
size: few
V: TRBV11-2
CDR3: CASRTGQGASNTEAFF
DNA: TGTGCCAGCAGAACGGGACAGGGGGCTTCGAACACTGAAGCTTTCTTT

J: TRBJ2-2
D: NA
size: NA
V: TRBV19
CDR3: CASRPTSGELFF
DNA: TGTGCCAGTAGACCGACTTCCGGGGAGCTGTTTTTT

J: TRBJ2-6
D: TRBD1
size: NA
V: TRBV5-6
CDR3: CASSLYRGNSGANVLTF
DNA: TGTGCCAGCAGCTTGTACAGGGGCAACTCTGGGGCCAACGTCCTGACTTTC

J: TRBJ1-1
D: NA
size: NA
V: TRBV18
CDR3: CASSPREMNTEAFF
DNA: TGTGCCAGCTCACCAAGGGAGATGAACACTGAAGCTTTCTTT

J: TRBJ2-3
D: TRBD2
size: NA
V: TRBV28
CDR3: CASPPGGSGTDTQYF
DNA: TGTGCCAGCCCCCCGGGGGGGTCGGGCACAGATACGCAGTATTTT

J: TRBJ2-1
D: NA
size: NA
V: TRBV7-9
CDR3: CASSVTGLLVAFF
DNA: TGTGCCAGCAGCGTAACGGGACTGCTGGTAGCGTTCTTC

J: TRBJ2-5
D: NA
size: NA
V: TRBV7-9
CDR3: CASSYLRGGGETQYF
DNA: TGTGCCAGCAGCTACCTCAGGGGCGGAGGAGAGACCCAGTACTTC

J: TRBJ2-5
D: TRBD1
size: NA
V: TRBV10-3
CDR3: CAISEPTGGKETQYF
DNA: TGTGCCATCAGTGAGCCAACAGGGGGCAAGGAGACCCAGTACTTC

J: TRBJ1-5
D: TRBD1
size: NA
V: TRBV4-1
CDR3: CASSQGGQGARNQPQHF
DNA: TGCGCCAGCAGCCAGGGAGGACAGGGGGCGCGTAATCAGCCCCAGCATTTT

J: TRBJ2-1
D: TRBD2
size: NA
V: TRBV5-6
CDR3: CASSLEAGGLNEQFF
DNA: TGTGCCAGCAGCTTGGAAGCGGGGGGGCTCAATGAGCAGTTCTTC

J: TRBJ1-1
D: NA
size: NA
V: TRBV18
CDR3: CASSISDRMNTEAFF
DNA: TGTGCCAGCTCAATATCCGACAGAATGAACACTGAAGCTTTCTTT

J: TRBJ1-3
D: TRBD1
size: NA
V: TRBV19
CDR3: CASSERGQRNTIYF
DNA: TGTGCCAGTAGTGAAAGGGGACAGCGAAACACCATATATTTT

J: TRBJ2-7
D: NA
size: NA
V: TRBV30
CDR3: CAWGGNREQYF
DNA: TGTGCCTGGGGGGGGAACCGAGAGCAGTACTTC

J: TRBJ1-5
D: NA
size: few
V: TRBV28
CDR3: CASTDGGNQPQHF
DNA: TGTGCCAGCACCGACGGGGGCAATCAGCCCCAGCATTTT

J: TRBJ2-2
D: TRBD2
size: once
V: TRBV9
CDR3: CASSLAGGLYGELFF
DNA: TGTGCCAGCAGCCTAGCGGGGGGGCTTTACGGGGAGCTGTTTTTT

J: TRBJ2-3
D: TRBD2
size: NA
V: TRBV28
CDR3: CASSAPRGSGGADTQYF
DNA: TGTGCCAGCAGTGCCCCACGGGGCAGCGGGGGGGCTGATACGCAGTATTTT

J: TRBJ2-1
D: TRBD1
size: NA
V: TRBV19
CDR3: CATLRPAGTGDRNEQFF
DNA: TGTGCCACCCTTCGCCCTGCCGGGACAGGGGACCGCAATGAGCAGTTCTTC

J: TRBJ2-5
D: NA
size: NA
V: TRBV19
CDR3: CASSMGGGETQYF
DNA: TGTGCCAGTAGTATGGGAGGGGGCGAGACCCAGTACTTC

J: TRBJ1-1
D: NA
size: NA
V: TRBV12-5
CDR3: CASVPPSNTEAFF
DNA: TGTGCTAGTGTCCCCCCTTCGAACACTGAAGCTTTCTTT

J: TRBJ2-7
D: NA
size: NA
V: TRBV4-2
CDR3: CASSQESSEEQYF
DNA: TGTGCCAGCAGCCAAGAGTCGAGCGAGGAGCAGTACTTC

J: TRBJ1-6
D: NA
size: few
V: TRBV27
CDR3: CASSFNKDSPLHF
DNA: TGTGCCAGCAGTTTTAACAAGGACTCACCCCTCCACTTT

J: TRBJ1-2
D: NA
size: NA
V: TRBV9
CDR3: CASTRSGDPYGYTF
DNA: TGTGCCAGCACGCGGTCAGGGGACCCCTATGGCTACACCTTC

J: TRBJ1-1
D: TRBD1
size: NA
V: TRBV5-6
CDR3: CASSLVDRETKAFF
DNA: TGTGCCAGCAGCTTGGTAGACAGGGAAACTAAAGCTTTCTTT

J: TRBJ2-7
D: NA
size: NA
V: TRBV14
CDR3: CASSLSYEQYF
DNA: TGTGCCAGCAGCCTTTCCTACGAGCAGTACTTC

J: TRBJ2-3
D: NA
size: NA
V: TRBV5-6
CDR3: CASSLWGRILGYTQYF
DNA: TGTGCCAGCAGCTTGTGGGGACGGATTTTGGGTTATACGCAGTATTTT

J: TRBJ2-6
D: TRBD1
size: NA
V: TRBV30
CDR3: CAWRDRAGANVLTF
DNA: TGTGCCTGGAGGGACAGGGCTGGGGCCAACGTCCTGACTTTC

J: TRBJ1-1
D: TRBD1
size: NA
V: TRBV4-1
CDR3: CASSPHQARAQGTEAFF
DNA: TGCGCCAGCAGCCCCCACCAGGCTAGGGCACAGGGGACTGAAGCTTTCTTT

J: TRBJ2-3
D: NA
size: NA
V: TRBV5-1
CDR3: CASSPPSSSTDTQYF
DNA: TGCGCCAGCAGCCCGCCGTCTAGTAGCACAGATACGCAGTATTTT

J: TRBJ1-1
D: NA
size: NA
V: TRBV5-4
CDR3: CASSLASEGTEAFF
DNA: TGTGCCAGCAGCTTGGCTTCCGAAGGGACTGAAGCTTTCTTT

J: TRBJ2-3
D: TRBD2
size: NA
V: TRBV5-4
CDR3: CASSPRSGGSTDTQYF
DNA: TGTGCCAGCAGCCCTAGGAGCGGGGGGAGCACAGATACGCAGTATTTT

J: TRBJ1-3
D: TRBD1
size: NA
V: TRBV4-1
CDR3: CASSPSWTGTGNTIYF
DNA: TGCGCCAGCAGCCCGAGTTGGACAGGGACTGGAAACACCATATATTTT

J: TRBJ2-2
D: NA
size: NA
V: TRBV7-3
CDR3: CASSPQTGTGELFF
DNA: TGTGCCAGCAGCCCCCAAACAGGGACCGGGGAGCTGTTTTTT

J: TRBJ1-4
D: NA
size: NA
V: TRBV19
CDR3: CASSIWGALGEKLFF
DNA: TGTGCCAGTAGTATATGGGGGGCGCTCGGGGAAAAACTGTTTTTT